Presented here are 13 T cell receptor beta chains from one specimen sequenced in a study of Graves' ophthalmopathy and Graves' hyperthyroidism. Researchers took RNA transcripts and amplified TCR beta CDR3 regions from them. RT-PCR in the first round used HTBI primers; a second-round multiplex PCR followed. A single record per CDR3 protein comes from TCRdb applying MiXCR to the multiplex PCR reads. The sample yields about 660,000 distinct CDR3 sequences, roughly 41% seen once. Sequences were obtained from peripheral blood. These receptors originate from an adult man with Graves' ophthalmopathy.

The chain couples TRBV6-5 to TRBJ1-2; possible D gene TRBD1, 5 bases. The CDR3 totals 15 residues. CDR1 and CDR2 from the germline V gene are MNHEY and SVGAGI. Between the trimmed V and J ends, which lost 5 bases and 3 bases, there was a span of 16 bases. The CDR3 bases are TGTGCCAGCAGTGGAGGGGCAGGGAGCCACTATGGCTACACCTTC. Translated: CASSGGAGSHYGYTF.

This clonotype was found many times. The V call is TRBV5-1, the J call TRBJ2-5; 14 bases fit TRBD2. Germline V gene sequence: CDR1 SGHRS, CDR2 YFSETQ. V shed 4 bases, J shed 6 bases, and the junction held 8 bases outside the gene matches. The CDR3 extends over 16 amino acids. The CDR3 loop reads CASSGGTSGSIKTQYF. The CDR3 DNA follows: TGCGCCAGCAGCGGAGGGACTAGCGGGAGTATAAAGACCCAGTACTTC.

CDR3 in amino acids: CASSFDRDSNYGYTF. DNA for the CDR3: TGTGCCAGCAGTTTCGACCGGGACAGTAACTATGGCTACACCTTC. The rearrangement links TRBV2 to TRBJ1-2; 7 positions agree with TRBD1. The V gene end was trimmed by 5 bases and the J gene end by 1 base; junction bases not matched to a gene: 7. The CDR3 extends over 15 amino acids. CDR1 and CDR2 (germline): SNHLY, FYNNEI.

This clonotype was seen at least ten times. The V gene is TRBV5-8, the J gene TRBJ1-6; no clear D. V was clipped by 0 bases and J by 0 bases, with 10 bases between them. The CDR3 has 17 residues. Germline CDR1 and CDR2: SGHTS and YDEGEE. This CDR3 reads CASSLEQTSSYNSPLHF. CDR3 in DNA: TGTGCCAGCAGCTTGGAACAGACGAGCTCCTATAATTCACCCCTCCACTTT.

Notes on this clonotype: A read error is possible here, since a much larger clone lies one base away. The conserved phenylalanine or tryptophan is not found at the CDR3 terminus, so this likely reflects a read error. CDR3 residues: CASRAGTGSEAQYL. Written as DNA, the CDR3 is TGTGCCAGCAGGGCCGGGACAGGGAGTGAGGCCCAGTACCTC. The chain links TRBV25-1 to TRBJ2-5, with 9 bases aligning to TRBD1. The V gene end was trimmed by 6 bases and the J gene end by 9 bases; junction bases not matched to a gene: 11. CDR3 length equals 14 residues. Looked up from germline, CDR1 is MGHDK and CDR2 is SYGVNS.

This clonotype was counted many times. The genes are TRBV2 and TRBJ1-5; D is unclear. The CDR3 totals 14 residues. Looked up from germline, CDR1 is SNHLY and CDR2 is FYNNEI. Trimming pared 8 bases from V and 5 bases from J, leaving 16 bases between. The CDR3 DNA reads TGTGCCAGCCGGTCGGCCATCGCGTATCAGCCCCAGCATTTT. Protein sequence: CASRSAIAYQPQHF.

The gene calls are TRBV6-6 and TRBJ1-6, with 10 bases fitting TRBD1. V lost 5 bases to trimming and J lost 9 bases; unmatched junction nucleotides: 10. This CDR3 is built from 16 residues. The germline V gene has CDR1 MNHNY and CDR2 SVGAGI (reference sequence). The CDR3 DNA sequence: TGTGCCAGCAGTGTCACAGCCGGGACAGGGGTTTCACCCCTCCACTTT. This gives the protein CASSVTAGTGVSPLHF.

The rearrangement links TRBV29-1 to TRBJ1-3; D is perhaps TRBD1 (5 bases). In germline, CDR1 is SQVTM, CDR2 ANQGSEA. There are 13 residues in the CDR3. Between the trimmed V and J ends, which lost 8 bases and 2 bases, there was a span of 13 bases. The CDR3 loop is CSLSTATGNTIYF. The CDR3 DNA reads TGCAGCTTATCGACAGCCACTGGAAACACCATATATTTT. The full variable domain, its missing parts supplied by reference TRBV29-1 and TRBJ1-3, is SAVISQKPSRDICQRGTSLTIQCQVDSQVTMMFWYRQQPGQSLTLIATANQGSEATYESGFVIDKFPISRPNLTFSTLTVSNMSPEDSSIYLCSLSTATGNTIYFGEGSWLTVV.

This clonotype was counted ten times or more. The CDR3 coding sequence is TGTGCCAGCAGCGTAGGGACAGGGGTTCAGCCCCAGCATTTT. Its protein product is CASSVGTGVQPQHF. The chain uses TRBV9 and TRBJ1-5; 9 bases line up with TRBD1. The length of the CDR3 is 14 residues. Germline V lookup: CDR1 SGDLS, CDR2 YYNGEE. J lost 6 bases, V lost 0 bases, and 1 base had no gene match.

J is TRBJ1-2 and V is TRBV29-1; 8 bases are shared with TRBD1. CDR3 size: 10 residues. V dropped 7 bases and J dropped 8; count of bases not matched to a gene: 3. The V gene's germline CDR1 is SQVTM and CDR2 ANQGSEA. CDR3 in amino acids: CSAGQGGYTF. The DNA for the CDR3 is TGCAGCGCCGGACAGGGAGGCTACACCTTC. Together with reference TRBV29-1 and TRBJ1-2, the CDR3 gives the full variable domain: SAVISQKPSRDICQRGTSLTIQCQVDSQVTMMFWYRQQPGQSLTLIATANQGSEATYESGFVIDKFPISRPNLTFSTLTVSNMSPEDSSIYLCSAGQGGYTFGSGTRLTVV.

The sample holds a few counts of this clonotype. Mismatch with germline at one junction end may stem from a read error. The chain uses TRBV4-1 and TRBJ1-5, with 7 bases lining up with TRBD1. The V gene's germline CDR1 is MGHRA and CDR2 YSYEKL. The CDR3 runs 14 residues. CDR3 protein: CASSLYPGGQPQHF. CDR3 nucleotides: TGCGCCAGTAGCCTGTACCCAGGGGGTCAGCCCCAGCATTTT.

This clonotype has at least ten counts. The chain links TRBV20-1 to TRBJ1-2, with D hard to call. The CDR3 sequence is 13 residues long. Trimming took off 3 bases at V and 8 bases at J, with 16 bases between the two ends. The germline CDR1 and CDR2 sequences are DFQATT and SNEGSKA (reference sequence). This CDR3 is CSASGFLFDGYTF. The CDR3 DNA reads TGCAGTGCTAGTGGGTTTCTTTTCGACGGCTACACCTTC.

This chain joins TRBV29-1 and TRBJ2-7; 9 nucleotides line up with TRBD2. The ends lost 6 bases at V and 4 bases at J; junction bases unmatched: 10. This CDR3 has 14 amino acids. The V gene's germline CDR1 is SQVTM and CDR2 ANQGSEA. The CDR3 DNA reads TGCAGCGTCCGAGGTAGCGGGAGCGGGTACGAGCAGTACTTC. It codes for CSVRGSGSGYEQYF.